This T cell receptor (beta chain) is from a study of response to subunit inactivated influenza vaccine. Regarding the study as a whole: Authors proposed each seasonal influenza vaccination draws in few new T cells.

Using its own MiXCR run on the RT-PCR reads, TCRdb lists one record per CDR3 protein. The sample lists 800,000 to 1,000,000 distinct CDR3 sequences, approximately 21% seen once, with 10% in the top ten. Germline CDR1 and CDR2: SNHLY and FYNNEI. V lost 6 bases, J lost 3 bases, and 7 bases lay in between. This CDR3 is 12 amino acids long. This clonotype came up many times. Its antigen is unknown. This rearrangement joins TRBV2 to TRBJ2-3, with D tentatively TRBD2 (5 bases). The TCR was taken from a man aged 45-60 years who received an inactivated influenza vaccine. The sample here was PBMCs from blood, taken 4 to 6 days after vaccination. The CDR3 DNA is TGTGCCAGCAGCGGGATTACAGATACGCAGTATTTT. Translation gives CASSGITDTQYF.